This record covers a single TCR beta chain. Antigen unknown. A second roughly 7 to 12 cycle PCR used barcoded and J-beta primers. Each cDNA molecule was tagged by a template-switch adaptor with 12 random nucleotides. TCRdb called the 5' RACE reads again in MiXCR, with one record for every CDR3 protein. The sample has about 780,000 distinct CDR3 sequences, 46% seen once. The data were obtained in a study of blood T cells in healthy people across ages. V was clipped by 2 bases and J by 10 bases; unmatched bases: 1. The CDR3 runs to 12 residues. Germline V lookup: CDR1 MDHEN, CDR2 SYDVKM. Study-wide findings and caveats: Getting older went along with TCR beta diversity per million T cells dropping roughly linearly. A strong correlation between TCR beta diversity and naive T cell percentage was seen. Among long-lived donors, naive CD4+ cells were more numerous and diversity higher than in aged donors.

This TCR came from a man of 80 years or more in good health. The chain is built from TRBV28 and TRBJ2-1; 8 nucleotides match TRBD1. Sequencing was carried out using blood. CDR3 nucleotides: TGTGCCAGCAGTTTAAGGGACAGGGAGCAGTTCTTC. The encoded protein is CASSLRDREQFF.